These T cell receptor beta chains were read from a single sample in a study of OX40 agonist ivuxolimab in advanced cancers. This table comes from immunoSEQ multiplex PCR, and its TCRdb copy is limited to in-frame clones, with some not included. The sample holds about 90,000 clones, approximately 91% seen once. The input for sequencing was CD4+ or CD8+ T cells sorted from blood, taken in a trial of the OX40 agonist ivuxolimab. These receptors all come from an adult with an advanced solid tumor such as melanoma, head and neck, liver or kidney cancer. CDR3s include the opening cysteine and the closing phenylalanine or tryptophan. The order of the fields is V gene, clone size, J gene, D gene, CDR3 protein, CDR3 DNA. The D gene is left open where the match is weak. Rows may omit the clone size; those that give it use once, few, many or a size class.

TRBV19	-	TRBJ2-5	-	CASSIVAEETQYF	TGTGCCAGTAGTATAGTTGCGGAAGAGACCCAGTACTTC
TRBV5-8	-	TRBJ2-3	-	CASSLATGADTQYF	TGTGCCAGCAGCTTGGCCACGGGGGCAGATACGCAGTATTTT
TRBV5-6	-	TRBJ1-6	TRBD1	CASSGQGNSPLHF	TGTGCCAGCAGTGGACAGGGGAACTCACCCCTCCACTTT
TRBV18	-	TRBJ1-3	-	CASSPPGTLFGNTIYF	TGTGCCAGCTCACCTCCGGGGACACTTTTTGGAAACACCATATATTTT
TRBV28	-	TRBJ1-4	-	CASTKGRNEKLFF	TGTGCCAGCACCAAGGGACGTAATGAAAAACTGTTTTTT
TRBV7-2	-	TRBJ2-7	-	CASSPGLGAHSYEQYF	TGTGCCAGCAGCCCGGGGTTGGGGGCGCACTCCTACGAGCAGTACTTC
TRBV10-2	-	TRBJ1-5	-	CASSELLGQPQHF	TGCGCCAGCAGTGAACTCTTAGGTCAGCCCCAGCATTTT
TRBV4-1	-	TRBJ1-5	-	CASSQVAGGRGQPQHF	TGCGCCAGCAGCCAAGTGGCGGGGGGGCGCGGTCAGCCCCAGCATTTT
TRBV19	-	TRBJ2-2	-	CASSKWGARNTGELFF	TGTGCCAGTAGTAAATGGGGGGCGAGGAACACCGGGGAGCTGTTTTTT
TRBV10-3	-	TRBJ2-3	-	CAISSGASDTQYF	TGTGCCATCAGTTCCGGCGCCTCAGATACGCAGTATTTT
TRBV7-6	-	TRBJ2-7	-	CASSPQASYEQYF	TGTGCCAGCAGCCCACAGGCCTCCTACGAGCAGTACTTC
TRBV21-1	-	TRBJ1-3	-	CASSKPRDNSGNTIYF	TGTGCCAGCAGCAAACCCCGGGACAACTCTGGAAACACCATATATTTT
TRBV27	-	TRBJ2-7	-	CASRSDPGPSYEQYF	TGTGCCAGCAGGTCTGATCCCGGACCCTCCTACGAGCAGTACTTC
TRBV15	few	TRBJ1-1	-	CATSREVNTEAFF	TGTGCCACCAGCAGAGAAGTGAACACTGAAGCTTTCTTT
TRBV5-1	-	TRBJ1-5	-	CASSLGGNNQPQHF	TGCGCCAGCAGCTTGGGGGGGAATAATCAGCCCCAGCATTTT
TRBV9	-	TRBJ2-7	-	CASSVGTLGGRGEQYF	TGTGCCAGCAGCGTAGGAACCCTCGGGGGAAGGGGCGAGCAGTACTTC
TRBV5-1	-	TRBJ1-2	TRBD1	CASSSGTGAGYGYTF	TGCGCCAGCAGCTCCGGGACAGGGGCTGGCTATGGCTACACCTTC
TRBV4-1	-	TRBJ1-5	-	CASSQKVSNQPQHF	TGCGCCAGCAGCCAAAAGGTTAGCAATCAGCCCCAGCATTTT
TRBV6-4	-	TRBJ2-2	-	CASSGQGTGELFF	TGTGCCAGCAGTGGGCAGGGGACCGGGGAGCTGTTTTTT
TRBV11-2	few	TRBJ2-7	TRBD2	CASSLVAGRDEQYF	TGTGCCAGCAGCTTAGTAGCGGGTAGGGACGAGCAGTACTTC
TRBV4-1	-	TRBJ1-5	-	CASSQGDSLYSNQPQHF	TGCGCCAGCAGCCAAGGAGACAGCCTATATAGCAATCAGCCCCAGCATTTT
TRBV11-3	-	TRBJ1-2	-	CASSLGGGNYGYTF	TGTGCCAGCAGCTTAGGAGGGGGGAACTATGGCTACACCTTC
TRBV20-1	-	TRBJ2-5	-	CSATYGETQYF	TGCAGTGCTACTTACGGGGAGACCCAGTACTTC
TRBV2	once	TRBJ2-7	-	CASRANYEQYF	TGTGCCAGCAGGGCTAACTACGAGCAGTACTTC
TRBV7-8	-	TRBJ1-5	-	CASSTRGGQPQHF	TGTGCCAGCAGCACTAGGGGGGGTCAGCCCCAGCATTTT
TRBV7-2	once	TRBJ1-1	-	CASSLEGGGRAFF	TGTGCCAGCAGCTTAGAGGGAGGGGGTCGGGCTTTCTTT
TRBV14	-	TRBJ2-7	TRBD2	CASSQGTSAYEQYF	TGTGCCAGCAGCCAAGGGACTAGCGCCTACGAGCAGTACTTC
TRBV7-2	-	TRBJ2-5	TRBD1	CASSLGWGQGETQYF	TGTGCCAGCAGCTTAGGTTGGGGACAGGGGGAGACCCAGTACTTC
TRBV11-2	-	TRBJ2-1	-	CASSLERDNEQFF	TGTGCCAGCAGCTTAGAGCGGGACAATGAGCAGTTCTTC